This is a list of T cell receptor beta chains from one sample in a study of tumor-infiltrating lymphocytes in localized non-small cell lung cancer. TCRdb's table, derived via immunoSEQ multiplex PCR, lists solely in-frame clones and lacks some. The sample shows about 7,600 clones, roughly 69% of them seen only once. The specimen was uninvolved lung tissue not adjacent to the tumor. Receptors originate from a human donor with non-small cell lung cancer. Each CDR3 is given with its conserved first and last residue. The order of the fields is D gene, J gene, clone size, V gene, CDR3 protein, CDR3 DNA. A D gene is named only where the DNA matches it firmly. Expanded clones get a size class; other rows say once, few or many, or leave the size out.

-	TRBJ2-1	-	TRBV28	CASSFRGRLYNEQFF	TGTGCCAGCAGTTTCAGGGGGAGGCTCTACAATGAGCAGTTCTTC
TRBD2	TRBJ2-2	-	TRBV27	CASLADGELFF	TGTGCCAGCCTAGCGGACGGGGAGCTGTTTTTT
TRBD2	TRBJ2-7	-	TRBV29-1	CSVQTSGATQQYF	TGCAGCGTTCAGACTAGCGGGGCCACTCAGCAGTACTTC
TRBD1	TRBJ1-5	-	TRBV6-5	CASRVQGANQPQHF	TGTGCCAGCAGAGTACAGGGGGCGAATCAGCCCCAGCATTTT
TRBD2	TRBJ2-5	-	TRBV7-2	CASSLAGSGAGGRETQYF	TGTGCCAGCAGCTTAGCAGGGTCGGGAGCGGGAGGGCGAGAGACCCAGTACTTC
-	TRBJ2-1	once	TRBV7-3	CASSLSSGFEQFF	TGTGCCAGCAGCTTAAGTAGTGGGTTCGAGCAGTTCTTC
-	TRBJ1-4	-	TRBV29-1	CSVCFSATNEKLFF	TGCAGCGTGTGCTTCTCGGCAACTAATGAAAAACTGTTTTTT
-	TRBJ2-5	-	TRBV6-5	CASSPGVAQYF	TGTGCCAGCAGTCCAGGGGTGGCCCAGTACTTC
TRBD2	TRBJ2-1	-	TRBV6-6	CAGTSGSNEQFF	TGTGCCGGGACTAGCGGGAGCAATGAGCAGTTCTTC
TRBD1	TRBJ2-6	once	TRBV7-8	CASSLTGTASPGGANVLTF	TGTGCCAGCAGCTTAACCGGGACAGCCTCACCGGGGGGGGCCAACGTCCTGACTTTC
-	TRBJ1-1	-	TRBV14	CASSPADGRRNTEAFF	TGTGCCAGCAGCCCGGCGGACGGAAGAAGGAACACTGAAGCTTTCTTT
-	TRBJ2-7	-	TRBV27	CASSWRDGSYEQYF	TGTGCCAGCAGTTGGCGGGACGGCTCCTACGAGCAGTACTTC
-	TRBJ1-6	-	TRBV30	CAWSGMGYNSPLHF	TGTGCCTGGAGTGGGATGGGGTATAATTCACCCCTCCACTTT
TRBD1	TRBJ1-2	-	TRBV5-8	CASSLPGGSGYTF	TGTGCCAGCAGCTTGCCAGGGGGCTCTGGCTACACCTTC
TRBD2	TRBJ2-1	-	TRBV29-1	CSVEDRTSGNLPNEQFF	TGCAGCGTTGAAGATCGAACTAGCGGGAACCTCCCCAATGAGCAGTTCTTC
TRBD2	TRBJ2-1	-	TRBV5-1	CASSLAGGVGEQFF	TGCGCCAGCAGCTTGGCCGGGGGGGTTGGTGAGCAGTTCTTC
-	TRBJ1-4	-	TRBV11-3	CASSPSRGLTEKLFF	TGTGCCAGCAGTCCTTCGAGGGGGTTAACCGAAAAACTGTTTTTT
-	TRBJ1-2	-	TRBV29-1	CSVAGAGSGYTF	TGCAGCGTTGCAGGGGCGGGGTCGGGCTACACCTTC
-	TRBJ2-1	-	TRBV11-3	CASTQIMGASEQFF	TGTGCCAGCACACAGATAATGGGGGCCAGTGAGCAGTTCTTC
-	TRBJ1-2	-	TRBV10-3	CAISETNYGYTF	TGTGCCATCAGTGAAACTAACTATGGCTACACCTTC
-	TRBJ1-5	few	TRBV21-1	CASSVPGQGEEQPQHF	TGTGCCAGCAGCGTCCCGGGACAGGGGGAGGAACAGCCCCAGCATTTT
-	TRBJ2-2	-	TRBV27	CASSPRVKTGELFF	TGTGCCAGCAGCCCCCGGGTGAAAACCGGGGAGCTGTTTTTT
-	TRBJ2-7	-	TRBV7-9	CASSLFPGPRSSYEQYF	TGTGCCAGCAGCCTCTTCCCGGGACCGAGGAGCTCCTACGAGCAGTACTTC
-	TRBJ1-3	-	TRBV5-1	CASSLFSGAGNTIYF	TGCGCCAGCAGCTTGTTTTCAGGGGCAGGAAACACCATATATTTT
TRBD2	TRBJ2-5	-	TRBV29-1	CSVPPGGLAGGPAGTQYF	TGCAGCGTGCCTCCCGGGGGACTAGCGGGAGGACCTGCAGGGACCCAGTACTTC
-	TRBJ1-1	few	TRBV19	CASSRTGETEAFF	TGTGCCAGTAGTAGAACGGGGGAAACTGAAGCTTTCTTT
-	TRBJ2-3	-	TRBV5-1	CASIDVADTQYF	TGCGCCAGCATAGATGTCGCAGATACGCAGTATTTT
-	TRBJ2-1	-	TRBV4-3	CASSQDSGRGEQFF	TGCGCCAGCAGCCAAGACAGTGGGCGTGGTGAGCAGTTCTTC
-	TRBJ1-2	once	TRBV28	CASSQTGIPYGYTF	TGTGCCAGCAGTCAAACCGGGATTCCCTATGGCTACACCTTC
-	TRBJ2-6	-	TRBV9	CASSVGPKSSGANVLTF	TGTGCCAGCAGCGTAGGCCCAAAATCCTCTGGGGCCAACGTCCTGACTTTC
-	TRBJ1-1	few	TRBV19	CASKGSAGASEAFF	TGTGCCAGTAAAGGATCGGCAGGAGCTTCTGAAGCTTTCTTT
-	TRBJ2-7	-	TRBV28	CASSRGDSYEQYF	TGTGCCAGCAGCCGTGGTGACAGCTACGAGCAGTACTTC
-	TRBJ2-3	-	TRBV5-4	CASSFLDTQYF	TGTGCCAGCAGCTTTTTAGATACGCAGTATTTT
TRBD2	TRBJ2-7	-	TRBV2	CASSRPTSGANEQYF	TGTGCCAGCAGTCGCCCCACTAGCGGTGCTAACGAGCAGTACTTC
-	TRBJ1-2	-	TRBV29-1	CSVGNYGYTF	TGCAGCGTTGGGAACTATGGCTACACCTTC
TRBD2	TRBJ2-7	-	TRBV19	CASSRSGSGYEQYF	TGTGCCAGTAGTCGTAGCGGGAGTGGCTACGAGCAGTACTTC
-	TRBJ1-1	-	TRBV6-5	CAISESRRNTEAFF	TGTGCCATCAGTGAGTCGCGAAGAAACACTGAAGCTTTCTTT
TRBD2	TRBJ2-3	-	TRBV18	CASSPGLAGFDTQYF	TGTGCCAGTAGTCCGGGACTAGCGGGATTTGATACGCAGTATTTT
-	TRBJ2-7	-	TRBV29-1	CSVDGQGTYEQYF	TGCAGCGTTGATGGGCAGGGTACCTACGAGCAGTACTTC
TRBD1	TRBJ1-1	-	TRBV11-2	CASSRGQGNTEAFF	TGTGCCAGCAGCCGAGGACAGGGGAACACTGAAGCTTTCTTT
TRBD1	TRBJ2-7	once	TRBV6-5	CASSAGTGGYEQYF	TGTGCCAGCAGTGCCGGGACAGGGGGTTACGAGCAGTACTTC
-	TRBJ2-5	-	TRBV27	CASSLWGAPYETQYF	TGTGCCAGCAGTTTATGGGGGGCTCCATATGAGACCCAGTACTTC
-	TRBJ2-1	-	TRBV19	CASSGEDRAYNEQFF	TGTGCCAGTAGTGGAGAGGACAGAGCATACAATGAGCAGTTCTTC
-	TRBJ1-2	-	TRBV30	CAWSAGTPAGYTF	TGTGCCTGGAGTGCCGGGACACCGGCGGGCTACACCTTC
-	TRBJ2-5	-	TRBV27	CASRGSTQYF	TGTGCCAGCAGGGGTTCGACCCAGTACTTC
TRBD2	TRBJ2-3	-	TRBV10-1	CASRAAGGPGDTQYF	TGCGCCAGCAGGGCAGCGGGAGGTCCGGGAGATACGCAGTATTTT
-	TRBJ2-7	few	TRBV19	CASSTGAAPSYEQYF	TGTGCCAGTAGTACCGGGGCAGCACCCTCCTACGAGCAGTACTTC
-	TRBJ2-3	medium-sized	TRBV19	CASSTRTGIARLTDTQYF	TGTGCCAGTAGTACCCGGACCGGGATAGCTCGTCTTACAGATACGCAGTATTTT
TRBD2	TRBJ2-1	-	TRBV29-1	CSVSWSGAGNEQFF	TGCAGCGTGTCATGGAGCGGGGCGGGGAATGAGCAGTTCTTC